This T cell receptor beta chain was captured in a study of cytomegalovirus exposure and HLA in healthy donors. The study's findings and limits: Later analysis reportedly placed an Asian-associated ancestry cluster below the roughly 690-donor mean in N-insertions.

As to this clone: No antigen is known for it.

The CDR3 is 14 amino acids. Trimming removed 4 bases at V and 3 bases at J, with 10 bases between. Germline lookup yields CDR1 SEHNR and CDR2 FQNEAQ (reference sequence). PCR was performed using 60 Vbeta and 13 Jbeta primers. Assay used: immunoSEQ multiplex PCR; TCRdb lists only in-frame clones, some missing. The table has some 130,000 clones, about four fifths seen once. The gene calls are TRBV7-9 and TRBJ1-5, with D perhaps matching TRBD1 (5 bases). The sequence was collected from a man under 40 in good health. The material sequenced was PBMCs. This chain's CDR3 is CASSSDSHNQPQHF. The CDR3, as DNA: TGTGCCAGCAGCTCCGACAGCCACAATCAGCCCCAGCATTTT. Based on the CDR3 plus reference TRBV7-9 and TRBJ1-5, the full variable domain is DTGVSQNPRHKITKRGQNVTFRCDPISEHNRLYWYRQTLGQGPEFLTYFQNEAQLEKSRLLSDRFSAERPKGSFSTLEIQRTEQGDSAMYLCASSSDSHNQPQHFGDGTRLSIL.